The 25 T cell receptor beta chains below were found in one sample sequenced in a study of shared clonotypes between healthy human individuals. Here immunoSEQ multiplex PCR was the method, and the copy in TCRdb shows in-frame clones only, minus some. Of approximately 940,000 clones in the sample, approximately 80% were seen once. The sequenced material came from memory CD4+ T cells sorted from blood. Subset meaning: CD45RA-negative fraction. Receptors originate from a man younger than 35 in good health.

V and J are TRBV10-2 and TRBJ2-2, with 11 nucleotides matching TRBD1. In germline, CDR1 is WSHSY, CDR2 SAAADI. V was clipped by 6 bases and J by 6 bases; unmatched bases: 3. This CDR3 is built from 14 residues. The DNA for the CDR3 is TGCGCCAGCAGAGGGACAGGGGGGGCCGGGGAGCTGTTTTTT. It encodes CASRGTGGAGELFF.

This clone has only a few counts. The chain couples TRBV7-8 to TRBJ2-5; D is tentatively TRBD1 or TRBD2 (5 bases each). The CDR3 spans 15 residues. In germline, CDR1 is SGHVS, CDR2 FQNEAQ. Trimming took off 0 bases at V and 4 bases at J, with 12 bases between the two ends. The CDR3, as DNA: TGTGCCAGCAGCTTAGCGCCGGGGCCTGGAGAGACCCAGTACTTC. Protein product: CASSLAPGPGETQYF.

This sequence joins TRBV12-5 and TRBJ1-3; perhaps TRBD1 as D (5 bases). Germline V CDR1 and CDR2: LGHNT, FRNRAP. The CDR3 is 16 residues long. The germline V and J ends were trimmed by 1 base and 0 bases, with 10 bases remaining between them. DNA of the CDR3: TGTGCTAGTGGTTTGGAAGGGGTCCCCTCTGGAAACACCATATATTTT. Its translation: CASGLEGVPSGNTIYF.

In DNA, the CDR3 is TGTGCCAGCAGCTCGCGGGGGTTGGTGGAGACCCAGTACTTC. As protein: CASSSRGLVETQYF. The chain uses TRBV11-2 and TRBJ2-5; TRBD2 agrees at 7 bases. CDR3 size: 14 residues. Per the germline V gene, CDR1 is SGHAT and CDR2 is FQNNGV. The V segment lost 4 bases and the J segment 5 bases; nucleotides outside the gene matches: 7. The full variable domain, its missing parts supplied by reference TRBV11-2 and TRBJ2-5, is EAGVAQSPRYKIIEKRQSVAFWCNPISGHATLYWYQQILGQGPKLLIQFQNNGVVDDSQLPKDRFSAERLKGVDSTLKIQPAKLEDSAVYLCASSSRGLVETQYFGPGTRLLVL.

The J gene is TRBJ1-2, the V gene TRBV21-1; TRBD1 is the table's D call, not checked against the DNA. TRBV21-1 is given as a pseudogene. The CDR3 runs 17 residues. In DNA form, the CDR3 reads TGTGCCAGCAGCAGAGGTTGGACAGCGAAGAAGGCCTATGGCTACACCTTC. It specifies CASSRGWTAKKAYGYTF.

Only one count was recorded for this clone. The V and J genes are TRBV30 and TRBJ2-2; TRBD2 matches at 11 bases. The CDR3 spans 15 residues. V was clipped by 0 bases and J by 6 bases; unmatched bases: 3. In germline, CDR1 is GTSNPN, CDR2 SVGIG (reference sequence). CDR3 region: CAWSVRSGRAGELFF. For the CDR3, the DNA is TGTGCCTGGAGTGTACGTAGCGGGAGGGCCGGGGAGCTGTTTTTT.

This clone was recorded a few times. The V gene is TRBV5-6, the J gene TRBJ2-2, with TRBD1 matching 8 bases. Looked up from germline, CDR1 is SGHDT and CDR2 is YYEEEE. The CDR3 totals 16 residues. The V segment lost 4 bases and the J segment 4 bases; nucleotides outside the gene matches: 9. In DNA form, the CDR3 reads TGTGCCAGCAGCCCATCCGGGACAGGAGGCACCGGGGAGCTGTTTTTT. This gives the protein CASSPSGTGGTGELFF.

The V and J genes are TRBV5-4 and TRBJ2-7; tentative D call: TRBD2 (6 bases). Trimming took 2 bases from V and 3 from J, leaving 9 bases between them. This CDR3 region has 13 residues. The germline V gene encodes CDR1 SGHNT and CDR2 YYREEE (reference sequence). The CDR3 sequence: CASSFGSDYEQYF. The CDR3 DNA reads TGTGCCAGCAGCTTCGGGAGTGACTACGAGCAGTACTTC.

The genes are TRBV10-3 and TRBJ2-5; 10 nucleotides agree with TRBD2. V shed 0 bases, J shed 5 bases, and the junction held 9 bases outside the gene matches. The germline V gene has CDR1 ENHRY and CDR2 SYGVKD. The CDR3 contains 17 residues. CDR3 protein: CAISESGTLAGVETQYF. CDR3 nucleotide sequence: TGTGCCATCAGTGAGTCGGGGACCCTAGCGGGAGTGGAGACCCAGTACTTC.

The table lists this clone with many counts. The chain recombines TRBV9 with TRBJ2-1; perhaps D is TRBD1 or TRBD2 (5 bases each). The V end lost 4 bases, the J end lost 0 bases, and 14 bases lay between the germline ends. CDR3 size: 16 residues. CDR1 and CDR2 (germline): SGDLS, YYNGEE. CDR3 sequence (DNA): TGTGCCAGCAGCTCCCGTTCAGGGAGCTCCTACAATGAGCAGTTCTTC. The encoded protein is CASSSRSGSSYNEQFF.

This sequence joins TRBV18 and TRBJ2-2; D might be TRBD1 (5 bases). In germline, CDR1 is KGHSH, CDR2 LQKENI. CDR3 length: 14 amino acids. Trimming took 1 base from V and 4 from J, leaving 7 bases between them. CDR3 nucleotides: TGTGCCAGCTCACCACAAGGGGTCACCGGGGAGCTGTTTTTT. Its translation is CASSPQGVTGELFF.

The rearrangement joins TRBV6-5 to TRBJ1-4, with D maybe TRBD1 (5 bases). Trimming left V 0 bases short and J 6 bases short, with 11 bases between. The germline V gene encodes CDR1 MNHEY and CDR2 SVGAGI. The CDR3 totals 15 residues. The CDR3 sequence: CASSYSGGMDEKLFF. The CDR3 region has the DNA TGTGCCAGCAGTTACTCGGGGGGGATGGATGAAAAACTGTTTTTT.

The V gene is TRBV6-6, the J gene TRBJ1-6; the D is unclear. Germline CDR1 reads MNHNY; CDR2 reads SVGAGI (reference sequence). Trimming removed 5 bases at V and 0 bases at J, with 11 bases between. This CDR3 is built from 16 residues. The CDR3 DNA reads TGTGCCAGCAGTAACACCGCTAGCTCCTATAATTCACCCCTCCACTTT. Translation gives CASSNTASSYNSPLHF.

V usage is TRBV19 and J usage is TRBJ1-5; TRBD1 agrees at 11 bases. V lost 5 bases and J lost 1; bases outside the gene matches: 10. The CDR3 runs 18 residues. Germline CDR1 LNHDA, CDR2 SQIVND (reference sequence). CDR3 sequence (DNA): TGTGCCAGTAGTGCGATCGGGACAGGGGGTCCGAGCAATCAGCCCCAGCATTTT. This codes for CASSAIGTGGPSNQPQHF.

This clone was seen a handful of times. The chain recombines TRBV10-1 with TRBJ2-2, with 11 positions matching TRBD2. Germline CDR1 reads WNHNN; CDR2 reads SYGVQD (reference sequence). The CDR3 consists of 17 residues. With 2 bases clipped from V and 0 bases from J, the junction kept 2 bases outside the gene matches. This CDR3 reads CASSELAGGANTGELFF. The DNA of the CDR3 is TGCGCCAGCAGTGAGCTAGCGGGAGGCGCGAACACCGGGGAGCTGTTTTTT.

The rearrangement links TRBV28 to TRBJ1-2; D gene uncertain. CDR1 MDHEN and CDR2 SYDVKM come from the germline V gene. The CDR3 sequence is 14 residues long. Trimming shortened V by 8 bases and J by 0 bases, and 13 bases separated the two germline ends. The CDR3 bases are TGTGCCAGCGGGCACCAGCCTCCTAACTATGGCTACACCTTC. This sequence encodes CASGHQPPNYGYTF.

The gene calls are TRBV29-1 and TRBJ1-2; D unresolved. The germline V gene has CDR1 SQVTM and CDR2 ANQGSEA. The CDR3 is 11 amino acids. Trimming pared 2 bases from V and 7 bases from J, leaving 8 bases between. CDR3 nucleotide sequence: TGCAGCGTTGAATATAACGGTGGCTACACCTTC. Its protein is CSVEYNGGYTF.

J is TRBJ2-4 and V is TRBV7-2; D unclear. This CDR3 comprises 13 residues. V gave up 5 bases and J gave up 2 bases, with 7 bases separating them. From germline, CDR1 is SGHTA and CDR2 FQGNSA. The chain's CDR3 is CASSRMSKNIQYF. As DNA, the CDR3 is TGTGCCAGCAGCCGGATGTCCAAAAACATTCAGTACTTC.

Written as DNA, the CDR3 is TGCAGCGTTGAAGATCGGAGCGGGCTCACTGAAGCTTTCTTT. It is translated as CSVEDRSGLTEAFF. This chain uses TRBV29-1 with TRBJ1-1; D unclear. The V end lost 0 bases, the J end lost 4 bases, and 12 bases lay between the germline ends. CDR1 SQVTM and CDR2 ANQGSEA come from the germline V gene. The CDR3 contains 14 residues.

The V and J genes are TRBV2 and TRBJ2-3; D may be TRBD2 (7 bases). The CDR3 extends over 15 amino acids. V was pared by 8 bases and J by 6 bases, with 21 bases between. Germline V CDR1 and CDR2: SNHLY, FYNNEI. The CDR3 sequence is CASDPIGGGTDTQYF. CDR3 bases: TGTGCCAGCGACCCCATAGGGGGGGGGACGGATACGCAGTATTTT.

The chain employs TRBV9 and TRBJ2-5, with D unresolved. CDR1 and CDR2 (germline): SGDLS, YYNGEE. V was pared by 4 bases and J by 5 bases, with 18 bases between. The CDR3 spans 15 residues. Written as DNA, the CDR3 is TGTGCCAGCAGCCCTAGGGATTTCAGCAAGGAGACCCAGTACTTC. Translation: CASSPRDFSKETQYF.

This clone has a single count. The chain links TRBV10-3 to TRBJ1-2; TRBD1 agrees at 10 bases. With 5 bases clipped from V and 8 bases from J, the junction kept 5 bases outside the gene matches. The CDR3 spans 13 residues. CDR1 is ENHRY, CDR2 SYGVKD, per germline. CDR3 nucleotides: TGTGCCATCAGTTCCGGGACAGGGGAGGGCTACACCTTC. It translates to CAISSGTGEGYTF.

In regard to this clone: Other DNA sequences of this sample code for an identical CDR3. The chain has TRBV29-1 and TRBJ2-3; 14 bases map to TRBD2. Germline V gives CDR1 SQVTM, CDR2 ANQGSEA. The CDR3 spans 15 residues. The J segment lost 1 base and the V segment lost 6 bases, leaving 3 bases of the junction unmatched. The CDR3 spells CSVPGLAGGTDTQYF. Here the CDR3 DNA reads TGCAGCGTGCCGGGACTAGCGGGGGGCACAGATACGCAGTATTTT.

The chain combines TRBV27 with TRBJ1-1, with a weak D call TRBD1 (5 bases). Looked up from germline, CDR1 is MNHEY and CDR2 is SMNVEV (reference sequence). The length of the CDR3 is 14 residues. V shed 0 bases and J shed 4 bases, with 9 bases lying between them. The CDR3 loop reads CASSLSGGGTEAFF. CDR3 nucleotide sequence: TGTGCCAGCAGTTTATCGGGTGGGGGCACTGAAGCTTTCTTT.

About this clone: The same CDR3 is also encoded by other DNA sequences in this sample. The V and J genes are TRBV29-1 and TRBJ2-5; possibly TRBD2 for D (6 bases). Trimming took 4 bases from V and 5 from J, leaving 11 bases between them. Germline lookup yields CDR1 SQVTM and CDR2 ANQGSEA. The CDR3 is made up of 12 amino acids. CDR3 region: CSVGGGGETQYF. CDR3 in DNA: TGCAGCGTTGGGGGAGGAGGGGAGACCCAGTACTTC.